Sequencing of this T cell receptor beta chain was carried out in a study of cytomegalovirus exposure and HLA in healthy donors. Whole-study context: In a later analysis, the roughly 120 validation repertoires were reported to have used the same platform as the roughly 600 first-cohort repertoires.

Study results and limitations: 150 to 200 TCR beta chains were listed as cytomegalovirus-associated. CMV antigen specificity of a few CMV-associated chains was confirmed in vitro.

This CDR3 is 15 amino acids long. Per germline, CDR1 SGDLS and CDR2 YYNGEE. With V trimmed by 0 bases and J by 5 bases, 4 bases remained unmatched. Separation from the approximately 660-subject first cohort characterized the 120-subject validation cohort, to which the donors belonged. The repertoire was sequenced with immunoSEQ multiplex PCR; TCRdb's copy has only in-frame clones and lacks some. In the table there are fewer than 70,000 clones, around 95% of which are singletons. This clone was detected only once. The antigen is undetermined. This rearrangement joins TRBV9 to TRBJ2-7; 11 nucleotides agree with TRBD1. The sequence was collected from a woman aged 18-35 years in good health and CMV-seropositive. Sequences were obtained from PBMCs. CDR3 coding DNA: TGTGCCAGCAGCGTAGGGGACAGGGGGATCCACGAGCAGTACTTC. It codes for CASSVGDRGIHEQYF.